One sample yielded the 30 T cell receptor beta chains listed below, sequenced in a study of CD8 T cells in ankylosing spondylitis. TCRdb reprocessed the 5' RACE reads with MiXCR, giving one entry per CDR3 protein. The sample holds 250,000 to 400,000 distinct CDR3 sequences, around a tenth seen once. Sequenced input: blood, either unsorted or a sorted T cell fraction (not recorded which). The receptors derive from a female donor with ankylosing spondylitis or in good health (not recorded which).

This clonotype came up many times. The CDR3 spells CSARLAGYNEQFF. CDR3 bases: TGCAGTGCTAGGCTAGCGGGATACAATGAGCAGTTCTTC. The rearrangement joins TRBV20-1 to TRBJ2-1; 9 bases agree with TRBD2. This CDR3 is 13 amino acids long. Trimming cost V 3 bases and J 4 bases; bases outside gene matches: 1. Germline values: CDR1 DFQATT, CDR2 SNEGSKA (reference sequence).

This clonotype was seen many times. The chain recombines TRBV10-1 with TRBJ2-2, with a weak D call TRBD2 (5 bases). Germline V lookup: CDR1 WNHNN, CDR2 SYGVQD (reference sequence). V lost 3 bases, J lost 7 bases, and 9 bases lay in between. This CDR3 is 13 amino acids long. This chain's CDR3 is CASSEYRDGELFF. The CDR3 DNA is TGCGCCAGCAGTGAATATCGGGACGGGGAGCTGTTTTTT.

This clonotype was seen at least ten times. The chain employs TRBV7-2 and TRBJ2-1; D is possibly TRBD1 (6 bases). V dropped 5 bases and J dropped 6 bases, with 14 bases sitting between them. The CDR3 runs 14 residues. Germline V CDR1 and CDR2: SGHTA, FQGNSA. In DNA, the CDR3 is TGTGCCAGCAGCCGGTCACAGGGTAGCAATGAGCAGTTCTTC. Protein sequence: CASSRSQGSNEQFF.

The V and J genes are TRBV4-2 and TRBJ1-4; D unresolved. Per germline, CDR1 LGHNA and CDR2 YNFKEQ. The CDR3 runs 16 residues. V lost 0 bases to trimming and J lost 6 bases, with 14 bases between them. The CDR3 region has the DNA TGTGCCAGCAGCCAAGATAGCCGGAACAGCGATGAAAAACTGTTTTTT. Translation gives CASSQDSRNSDEKLFF.

In this sample, this clonotype turned up a few times. The chain links TRBV30 to TRBJ2-1; D ambiguous. Germline-derived CDR1 and CDR2 are GTSNPN and SVGIG (reference sequence). The CDR3 is 11 residues long. Trimming removed 3 bases from V and 7 bases from J, with 7 bases in between. CDR3 region: CAWRLGNEQFF. CDR3 bases: TGTGCCTGGAGACTGGGGAATGAGCAGTTCTTC.

This clonotype was seen many times. The chain uses TRBV20-1 and TRBJ1-3; D not resolved. The CDR3 has 12 amino acids. Germline V gene data show CDR1 as DFQATT and CDR2 as SNEGSKA (reference sequence). The ends were cut back, 6 bases at V and 16 bases at J, with 22 bases in the middle. The CDR3 DNA sequence: TGCAGTGCGCAACAACAAACCGCGGGTCTCTATTTT. Its translation is CSAQQQTAGLYF.

This clonotype was counted at least ten times. The CDR3 loop is CASSYGSSGTAGELFF. CDR3 bases: TGTGCCAGCAGTTACGGTTCTAGCGGGACGGCCGGGGAGCTGTTTTTT. V gene TRBV6-5 combines with J gene TRBJ2-2; 9 bases are a match to TRBD2. The J segment lost 6 bases and the V segment lost 2 bases, leaving 7 bases of the junction unmatched. Germline-derived CDR1 and CDR2 are MNHEY and SVGAGI. The CDR3 extends over 16 amino acids.

This clonotype was detected many times. This rearrangement joins TRBV20-1 to TRBJ2-1; TRBD2 aligns across 13 bases. V was clipped by 6 bases and J by 6 bases; unmatched bases: 5. The CDR3 extends over 14 amino acids. CDR1 and CDR2 from the germline V gene are DFQATT and SNEGSKA (reference sequence). The chain's CDR3 is CSASGTSGANEQFF. In DNA, the CDR3 is TGCAGTGCCTCCGGGACTAGCGGGGCCAATGAGCAGTTCTTC.

The DNA for the CDR3 is TGTGCCAGCAGCTTGGACAGGACTTACACCGGGGAGCTGTTTTTT. This translates into CASSLDRTYTGELFF. This chain joins TRBV7-2 and TRBJ2-2; the match to TRBD1 covers 7 bases. Germline assignment: CDR1 SGHTA and CDR2 FQGNSA. Trimming took 3 bases from V and 3 from J; bases not matched to a gene: 4. The CDR3 extends over 15 amino acids.

Ten or more counts support this clonotype. This chain links TRBV5-1 with TRBJ1-5; D uncertain. This CDR3 region has 15 residues. The V gene lost 1 base and the J gene lost 4 bases, with 12 bases spanning the gap. The germline gives CDR1 SGHRS, CDR2 YFSETQ. This chain's CDR3 is CASSLSGNPNQPQHF. The CDR3 bases are TGCGCCAGCAGCTTGTCTGGCAATCCGAATCAGCCCCAGCATTTT.

This clonotype was detected many times. At one boundary the junction diverges from the germline segment, which might be a read error. The chain employs TRBV12-3 or TRBV12-4 and TRBJ2-7; weak D call: TRBD2 (6 bases). The CDR3 has 11 residues. In DNA, the CDR3 is TGTGCCAGCAGTTTGGGGGGACCCAGCCGTTTC. It is translated as CASSLGGPSRF.

The V and J genes are TRBV28 and TRBJ1-1; D gene ambiguous. This CDR3 comprises 11 residues. Trimming shortened V by 3 bases and J by 4 bases, and 3 bases separated the two germline ends. CDR1 and CDR2 (germline): MDHEN, SYDVKM. CDR3: CASSFATEAFF. The DNA for the CDR3 is TGTGCCAGCAGTTTTGCCACTGAAGCTTTCTTT.

This clonotype was found many times. The genes are TRBV20-1 and TRBJ2-1; D is perhaps TRBD1 or TRBD2 (5 bases each). Trimming took 6 bases from V and 1 from J, leaving 7 bases between them. Germline values: CDR1 DFQATT, CDR2 SNEGSKA (reference sequence). The length of the CDR3 is 12 residues. Here the CDR3 reads CSAWGSYNEQFF. The CDR3, as DNA: TGCAGTGCCTGGGGGTCCTACAATGAGCAGTTCTTC.

There are many counts of this clonotype. This rearrangement joins TRBV12-3 or TRBV12-4 to TRBJ1-5; TRBD1 agrees at 8 bases. The CDR3 length is 13 residues. Trimming at V came to 6 bases and at J to 6 bases, leaving 4 bases not matched to a gene. The CDR3 region has the DNA TGTGCCAGCAGCCCAGGGGGCCCTCAGCCCCAGCATTTT. As protein: CASSPGGPQPQHF.

This rearrangement joins TRBV5-1 to TRBJ2-7; 7 bases match TRBD2. Germline V gives CDR1 SGHRS, CDR2 YFSETQ. Trimming took 0 bases from V and 5 from J; bases not matched to a gene: 5. This CDR3 is 14 amino acids long. CDR3 sequence (DNA): TGCGCCAGCAGCTTGGGCGGGAGTAACAACGAGCAGTACTTC. Translation gives CASSLGGSNNEQYF.

This clonotype has a count of ten or more. For the CDR3, the DNA is TGCGCCAGCAGCTTGTCCGTAGGGAGCTCCTACAATGAGCAGTTCTTC. The encoded protein is CASSLSVGSSYNEQFF. This chain connects TRBV5-1 to TRBJ2-1; tentative D call: TRBD2 (5 bases). V was pared by 1 base and J by 0 bases, with 11 bases between. This CDR3 is 16 amino acids long. Germline loops: CDR1 SGHRS, CDR2 YFSETQ. Full variable domain (remainder filled in from reference TRBV5-1 and TRBJ2-1): KAGVTQTPRYLIKTRGQQVTLSCSPISGHRSVSWYQQTPGQGLQFLFEYFSETQRNKGNFPGRFSGRQFSNSRSEMNVSTLELGDSALYLCASSLSVGSSYNEQFFGPGTRLTVL.

This clonotype was seen many times. The chain combines TRBV5-1 with TRBJ1-1; D perhaps matches TRBD1 (5 bases). Between the trimmed V and J ends, which lost 1 base and 3 bases, there was a span of 13 bases. In germline, CDR1 is SGHRS, CDR2 YFSETQ. The CDR3 sequence is 15 residues long. CDR3 sequence (DNA): TGCGCCAGCAGCTTGTTAGCAGGGACGCACACTGAAGCTTTCTTT. Translation: CASSLLAGTHTEAFF.

Ten or more counts support this clonotype. The chain has TRBV20-1 and TRBJ2-2, with a tentative D call TRBD1 (6 bases). With 5 bases removed from V and 2 bases from J, the gap between germline ends came to 12 bases. CDR1 is DFQATT, CDR2 SNEGSKA, per germline (reference sequence). The CDR3 has 14 residues. The CDR3 DNA sequence: TGCAGTGCTTCAGGGGCCTCAAACACCGGGGAGCTGTTTTTT. It is translated as CSASGASNTGELFF.

This clonotype appeared many times. The chain recombines TRBV18 with TRBJ1-4; D gene unclear. V lost 3 bases and J 7 bases, leaving 9 bases between the germline ends. Germline V gene lookup returns CDR1 KGHSH and CDR2 LQKENI. This CDR3 has 13 residues. The CDR3 DNA is TGTGCCAGCTCACCGACGGACGGTGAAAAACTGTTTTTT. Translated, it gives CASSPTDGEKLFF. Full variable domain (missing parts from reference TRBV18 and TRBJ1-4): NAGVMQNPRHLVRRRGQEARLRCSPMKGHSHVYWYRQLPEEGLKFMVYLQKENIIDESGMPKERFSAEFPKEGPSILRIQQVVRGDSAAYFCASSPTDGEKLFFGSGTQLSVL.

CDR3 in amino acids: CASSLGQDFEKLFF. CDR3 nucleotide sequence: TGCGCCAGCAGCTTGGGACAGGATTTTGAAAAACTGTTTTTT. The V call is TRBV5-1, the J call TRBJ1-4, with D possibly being TRBD1 (6 bases). The length of the CDR3 is 14 residues. Trimming took off 0 bases at V and 7 bases at J, with 10 bases between the two ends. CDR1 is SGHRS and CDR2 is YFSETQ in the germline V gene.

This clonotype was observed at least ten times. J is TRBJ2-3 and V is TRBV5-1; 7 nucleotides align to TRBD2. Germline V gene data show CDR1 as SGHRS and CDR2 as YFSETQ. The ends lost 3 bases at V and 4 bases at J; junction bases unmatched: 11. This CDR3 region has 16 residues. The CDR3 is CASSSGGMRAADTQYF. Written as DNA, the CDR3 is TGCGCCAGCAGCTCCGGGGGGATGAGAGCTGCAGATACGCAGTATTTT.

The table lists this clonotype with many counts. This chain joins TRBV10-3 and TRBJ2-7, with D unresolved. Trimming took 6 bases from V and 4 from J, leaving 7 bases between them. The length of the CDR3 is 11 residues. In germline, CDR1 is ENHRY, CDR2 SYGVKD. The DNA of the CDR3 is TGTGCCATCAGGGGTACTTACGAGCAGTACTTC. Protein product: CAIRGTYEQYF.

This clonotype was counted ten times or more. The chain couples TRBV5-1 to TRBJ2-3; no clear D. The V gene lost 0 bases and the J gene lost 1 base, with 9 bases spanning the gap. The germline V gene encodes CDR1 SGHRS and CDR2 YFSETQ. This CDR3 comprises 15 residues. CDR3 residues: CASSLGSIGTDTQYF. The CDR3 coding sequence is TGCGCCAGCAGCTTGGGCAGTATCGGCACAGATACGCAGTATTTT.

DNA for the CDR3: TGTGCCTTCAGTCCCACTAGCGGGGGGGCCATGGCCTACAATGAGCAGTTCTTC. It encodes CAFSPTSGGAMAYNEQFF. The rearrangement uses TRBV3-1 and TRBJ2-1; 13 bases line up with TRBD2. There are 18 residues in the CDR3. The germline CDR1 and CDR2 sequences are LGHDT and YNNKEL (reference sequence). V lost 11 bases to trimming and J lost 2 bases; unmatched junction nucleotides: 15.

This clonotype was detected ten times or more. V and J are TRBV7-6 and TRBJ2-7; TRBD1 might be the D (6 bases). Per the germline V gene, CDR1 is SGHVS and CDR2 is FNYEAQ. Trimming took 8 bases from V and 3 from J, leaving 14 bases between them. This CDR3 has 13 amino acids. Here the CDR3 reads CASATQGHYEQYF. The CDR3 bases are TGTGCCAGCGCTACGCAGGGACACTACGAGCAGTACTTC. The full variable domain, in which reference TRBV7-6 and TRBJ2-7 provide the parts outside the CDR3, is GAGVSQSPRYKVTKRGQDVALRCDPISGHVSLYWYRQALGQGPEFLTYFNYEAQQDKSGLPNDRFSAERPEGSISTLTIQRTEQRDSAMYRCASATQGHYEQYFGPGTRLTVT.

Ten or more counts support this clonotype. The chain combines TRBV20-1 with TRBJ1-1, with D perhaps TRBD1 (5 bases). The CDR3 loop spans 14 amino acids. CDR1 is DFQATT, CDR2 SNEGSKA, per germline (reference sequence). V shed 5 bases and J shed 3 bases, with 16 bases lying between them. The CDR3 loop reads CSAPPGWGDTEAFF. In nucleotides, the CDR3 is TGCAGTGCTCCCCCAGGGTGGGGGGACACTGAAGCTTTCTTT.

This clonotype was seen many times. This rearrangement joins TRBV28 to TRBJ1-1; tentatively, D is TRBD1 (6 bases). V gave up 3 bases and J gave up 7 bases, with 9 bases separating them. Per the germline V gene, CDR1 is MDHEN and CDR2 is SYDVKM. CDR3 length equals 12 residues. CDR3 region: CASSFRGNEAFF. The CDR3 nucleotides are TGTGCCAGCAGTTTCAGGGGCAATGAAGCTTTCTTT.

There are a few counts of this clonotype. The chain joins TRBV18 to TRBJ2-1; D is perhaps TRBD1 or TRBD2 (7 bases each). Trimming removed 2 bases at V and 5 bases at J, with 10 bases between. The CDR3 loop spans 14 amino acids. CDR1 KGHSH and CDR2 LQKENI come from the germline V gene. The CDR3 region has the DNA TGTGCCAGCTCACCAGCAGGGGGGGACAATGAGCAGTTCTTC. Protein: CASSPAGGDNEQFF.

This clonotype was picked up many times. The V gene is TRBV5-1, the J gene TRBJ1-1; the D gene is possibly TRBD1 (6 bases). CDR1 and CDR2 (germline): SGHRS, YFSETQ. With 0 bases removed from V and 4 bases from J, the gap between germline ends came to 16 bases. The CDR3 consists of 16 residues. The CDR3 reads CASSLEGGTGRTEAFF. The DNA of the CDR3 is TGCGCCAGCAGCTTGGAGGGGGGGACGGGTCGCACTGAAGCTTTCTTT.

This clonotype was seen at least ten times. V is TRBV15 and J is TRBJ2-2, with D uncertain. V was cut by 5 bases and J by 6 bases, with 10 bases left in between. CDR3 size: 13 residues. Germline V gene sequence: CDR1 LNHNV, CDR2 YYDKDF (reference sequence). DNA of the CDR3: TGTGCCACCAGCCAACCAAGTTCCGGGGAGCTGTTTTTT. This codes for CATSQPSSGELFF.